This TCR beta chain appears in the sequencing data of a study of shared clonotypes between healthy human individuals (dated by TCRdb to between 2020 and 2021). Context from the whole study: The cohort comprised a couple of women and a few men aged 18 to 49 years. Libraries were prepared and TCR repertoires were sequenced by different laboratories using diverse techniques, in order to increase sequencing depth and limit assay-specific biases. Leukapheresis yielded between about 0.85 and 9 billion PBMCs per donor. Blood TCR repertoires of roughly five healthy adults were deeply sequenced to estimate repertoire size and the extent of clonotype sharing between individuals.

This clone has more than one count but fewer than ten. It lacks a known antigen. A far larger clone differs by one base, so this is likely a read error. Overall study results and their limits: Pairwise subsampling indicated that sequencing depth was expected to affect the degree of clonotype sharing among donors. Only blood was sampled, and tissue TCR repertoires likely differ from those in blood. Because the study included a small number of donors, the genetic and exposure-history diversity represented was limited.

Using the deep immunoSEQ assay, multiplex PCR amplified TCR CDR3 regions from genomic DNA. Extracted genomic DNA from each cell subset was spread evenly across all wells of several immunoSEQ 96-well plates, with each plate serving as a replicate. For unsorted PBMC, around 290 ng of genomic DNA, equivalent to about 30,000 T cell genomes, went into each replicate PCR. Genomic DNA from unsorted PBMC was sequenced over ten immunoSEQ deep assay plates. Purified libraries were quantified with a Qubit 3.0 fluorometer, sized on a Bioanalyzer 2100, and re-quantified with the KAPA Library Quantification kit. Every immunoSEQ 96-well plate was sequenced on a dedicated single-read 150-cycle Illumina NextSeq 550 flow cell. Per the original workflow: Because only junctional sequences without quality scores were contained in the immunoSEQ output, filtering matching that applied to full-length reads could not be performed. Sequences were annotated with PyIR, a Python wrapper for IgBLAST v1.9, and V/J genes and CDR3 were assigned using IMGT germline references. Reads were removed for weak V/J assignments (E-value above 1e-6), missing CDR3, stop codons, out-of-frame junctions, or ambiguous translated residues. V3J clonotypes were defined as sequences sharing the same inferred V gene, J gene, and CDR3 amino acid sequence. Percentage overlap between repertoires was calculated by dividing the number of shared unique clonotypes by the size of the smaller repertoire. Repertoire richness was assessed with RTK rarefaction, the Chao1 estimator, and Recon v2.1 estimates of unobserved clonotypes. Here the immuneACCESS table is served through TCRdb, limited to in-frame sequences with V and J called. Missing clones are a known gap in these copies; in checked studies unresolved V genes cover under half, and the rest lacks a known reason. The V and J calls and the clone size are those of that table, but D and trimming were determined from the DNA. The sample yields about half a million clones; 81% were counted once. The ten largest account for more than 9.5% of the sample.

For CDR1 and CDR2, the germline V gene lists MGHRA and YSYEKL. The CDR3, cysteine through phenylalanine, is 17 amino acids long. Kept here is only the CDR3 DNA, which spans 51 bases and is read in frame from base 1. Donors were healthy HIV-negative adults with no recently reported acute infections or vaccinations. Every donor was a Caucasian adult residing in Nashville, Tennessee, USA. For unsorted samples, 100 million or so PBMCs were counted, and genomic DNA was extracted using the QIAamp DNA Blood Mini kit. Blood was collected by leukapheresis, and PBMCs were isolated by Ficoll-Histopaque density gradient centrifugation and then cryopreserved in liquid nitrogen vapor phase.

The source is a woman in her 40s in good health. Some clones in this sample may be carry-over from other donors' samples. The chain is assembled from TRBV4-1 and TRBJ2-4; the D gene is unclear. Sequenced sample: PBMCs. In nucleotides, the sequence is TGCGCCAGCAGCCCCGTGGGGTCCGGCCGAGCCGAAAACATTCAGTACTTC. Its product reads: CASSPVGSGRAENIQYF.